A single sample gave rise to the 21 T cell receptor beta chains below, sequenced in a study of cytomegalovirus exposure and HLA in healthy donors. The PCR employed 60 Vbeta primers together with 13 Jbeta primers. Profiled with immunoSEQ multiplex PCR; TCRdb holds only in-frame clones, not every one. This sample yields tens of thousands of clones, of which roughly 67% are seen a single time; 7.5% to 8% belongs to the top ten. Sequenced material: PBMCs. The receptors shown here come from a man aged 35 to 55 in good health and CMV-seropositive.

Written as DNA, the CDR3 is TGTGCCAGCTCACTCGACAGGGGGCCGCCCCACTATGGCTACACCTTC. This translates into CASSLDRGPPHYGYTF. The J gene is TRBJ1-2, the V gene TRBV18; 10 bases are a match to TRBD1. Trimming at V came to 4 bases and at J to 3 bases, leaving 8 bases not matched to a gene. The CDR3 consists of 16 residues. In germline, CDR1 is KGHSH, CDR2 LQKENI.

V and J are TRBV2 and TRBJ1-2; D may be TRBD1 (6 bases). The germline V gene encodes CDR1 SNHLY and CDR2 FYNNEI. CDR3 size: 14 residues. V was pared by 5 bases and J by 2 bases, with 12 bases between. CDR3: CASSFGQMNYGYTF. CDR3 DNA: TGTGCCAGCAGTTTCGGACAGATGAACTATGGCTACACCTTC. Using reference TRBV2 and TRBJ1-2 for the parts outside the CDR3, the full variable domain is EPEVTQTPSHQVTQMGQEVILRCVPISNHLYFYWYRQILGQKVEFLVSFYNNEISEKSEIFDDQFSVERPDGSNFTLKIRSTKLEDSAMYFCASSFGQMNYGYTFGSGTRLTVV.

This clone was seen a few times. This rearrangement joins TRBV10-2 to TRBJ1-1; TRBD1 might be the D (6 bases). Trimming removed 6 bases from V and 0 bases from J, with 8 bases in between. The CDR3 has 13 residues. The V gene's germline CDR1 is WSHSY and CDR2 SAAADI. CDR3 sequence: CASRDRMNTEAFF. CDR3 in DNA: TGCGCCAGCAGAGACAGGATGAACACTGAAGCTTTCTTT.

This clone occurred once. The J gene is TRBJ1-2, the V gene TRBV6-6, with D perhaps matching TRBD1 (6 bases). The CDR3 contains 12 residues. Deletions cut 0 bases from V and 12 bases from J, with 11 bases between. The germline CDR1 and CDR2 sequences are MNHNY and SVGAGI (reference sequence). As DNA, the CDR3 is TGTGCCAGCAGTTACTCCGGACAGACGAACACCTTC. This codes for CASSYSGQTNTF.

The chain recombines TRBV10-3 with TRBJ1-3; no definite D call. Trimming took off 5 bases at V and 4 bases at J, with 3 bases between the two ends. The CDR3 extends over 11 amino acids. CDR1 is ENHRY and CDR2 is SYGVKD in the germline V gene. CDR3: CAISPGNTIYF. CDR3 DNA sequence: TGTGCCATCAGTCCAGGAAACACCATATATTTT.

This clone showed up just a few times. This chain joins TRBV7-6 and TRBJ1-5; 9 bases agree with TRBD1. This CDR3 has 15 amino acids. Germline CDR1 reads SGHVS; CDR2 reads FNYEAQ. V was clipped by 1 base and J by 5 bases; unmatched bases: 3. The CDR3 protein is CASSLGGQGDQPQHF. The DNA for the CDR3 is TGTGCCAGCAGCTTAGGGGGACAGGGCGATCAGCCCCAGCATTTT.

The chain uses TRBV7-2 and TRBJ2-3; weak D call: TRBD2 (7 bases). There are 16 residues in the CDR3. Trimming removed 1 base at V and 5 bases at J, with 16 bases between. From germline, CDR1 is SGHTA and CDR2 FQGNSA. CDR3 residues: CASSLEGGGPVDTQYF. The CDR3 DNA follows: TGTGCCAGCAGCTTAGAGGGCGGGGGCCCGGTAGATACGCAGTATTTT.

A few counts support this clone. The rearrangement links TRBV30 to TRBJ1-3, with D unclear. The length of the CDR3 is 13 residues. Per germline, CDR1 GTSNPN and CDR2 SVGIG (reference sequence). With 2 bases removed from V and 5 bases from J, the gap between germline ends came to 10 bases. In DNA form, the CDR3 reads TGTGCCTGGAGTCCCAGTATCAGAAACACCATATATTTT. Protein sequence: CAWSPSIRNTIYF.

V usage is TRBV2 and J usage is TRBJ1-4; 8 bases agree with TRBD1. There are 15 residues in the CDR3. Per the germline V gene, CDR1 is SNHLY and CDR2 is FYNNEI. Losses at the gene ends were 2 bases for V and 5 bases for J; bases not matched to a gene: 4. The CDR3 region is CASSEIRGRNEKLFF. CDR3 bases: TGTGCCAGCAGTGAAATCAGGGGGCGCAATGAAAAACTGTTTTTT.

This clone was observed once. The CDR3 DNA follows: TGCGCCAGCAGCTTGGGAAACGGGGTGAACACTGAAGCTTTCTTT. Its protein product is CASSLGNGVNTEAFF. The V gene is TRBV5-1, the J gene TRBJ1-1; D uncertain. V lost 0 bases and J 0 bases, leaving 9 bases between the germline ends. Germline V gives CDR1 SGHRS, CDR2 YFSETQ. CDR3 length: 15 amino acids.

V gene TRBV28 combines with J gene TRBJ2-7; tentative D call: TRBD1 (6 bases). Germline V gene data show CDR1 as MDHEN and CDR2 as SYDVKM. CDR3 size: 16 residues. Trimming cost V 3 bases and J 4 bases, with 19 bases left between them. The CDR3 DNA sequence: TGTGCCAGCAGTTTCACCCTATGGGACAACGGTTACGAGCAGTACTTC. It is translated as CASSFTLWDNGYEQYF.

The chain carries TRBV5-4 and TRBJ2-5, with D possibly matching TRBD1 (5 bases). This CDR3 is built from 17 residues. CDR1 SGHNT and CDR2 YYREEE come from the germline V gene (reference sequence). Trimming removed 4 bases from V and 5 bases from J, with 24 bases in between. In DNA form, the CDR3 reads TGTGCCAGCAGCAAACGAAGGGGAACGGCGGCCTGGGAGACCCAGTACTTC. Translation gives CASSKRRGTAAWETQYF.

The chain carries TRBV6-1 and TRBJ1-2; the match to TRBD1 covers 10 bases. The CDR3 runs to 14 residues. Trimming cost V 1 base and J 14 bases; bases outside gene matches: 10. CDR1 and CDR2 (germline): MNHNS, SASEGT. The CDR3 DNA reads TGTGCCAGCAGTGAAGGGGTGACAGGGGGCGAGAGTACCTTC. Translation gives CASSEGVTGGESTF.

This clone counts as medium-sized (0.01 to 0.1%). This chain connects TRBV5-6 to TRBJ2-7; D uncertain. V lost 4 bases and J 0 bases, leaving 11 bases between the germline ends. Per germline, CDR1 SGHDT and CDR2 YYEEEE. The CDR3 is 14 residues long. CDR3 DNA: TGTGCCAGCAGCGTGAGGAGTCGCTCCTACGAGCAGTACTTC. This codes for CASSVRSRSYEQYF. The whole variable domain, remainder taken from reference TRBV5-6 and TRBJ2-7, is DAGVTQSPTHLIKTRGQQVTLRCSPKSGHDTVSWYQQALGQGPQFIFQYYEEEERQRGNFPDRFSGHQFPNYSSELNVNALLLGDSALYLCASSVRSRSYEQYFGPGTRLTVT.

V gene TRBV2 combines with J gene TRBJ2-3; 9 bases map to TRBD2. J gave up 2 bases and V 7 bases, and 1 base lay outside the gene matches. CDR3 length equals 13 residues. Germline CDR1 SNHLY, CDR2 FYNNEI. The CDR3 region is CASKRGATDTQYF. The CDR3 coding sequence is TGTGCCAGCAAGCGGGGGGCCACAGATACGCAGTATTTT.

The chain links TRBV9 to TRBJ2-5; 10 positions match TRBD2. Trimming at V came to 0 bases and at J to 5 bases, leaving 10 bases not matched to a gene. The CDR3 runs 17 residues. From germline, CDR1 is SGDLS and CDR2 YYNGEE. The CDR3 bases are TGTGCCAGCAGCGTAGGATCCCTAGCGGGGGCGGGGGAGACCCAGTACTTC. It specifies CASSVGSLAGAGETQYF.

The V gene is TRBV5-1, the J gene TRBJ2-5; 12 bases line up with TRBD1. The germline V gene has CDR1 SGHRS and CDR2 YFSETQ. The CDR3 covers 15 residues. J was trimmed by 6 bases and V by 2 bases; bases with no gene match: 5. Written as DNA, the CDR3 is TGCGCCAGCAGCTTTATGGGACAGGGGGCGAAGACCCAGTACTTC. It codes for CASSFMGQGAKTQYF.

The chain joins TRBV15 to TRBJ2-5; 11 bases agree with TRBD2. With V trimmed by 0 bases and J by 5 bases, 5 bases remained unmatched. Germline loops: CDR1 LNHNV, CDR2 YYDKDF (reference sequence). The CDR3 is 16 residues long. The CDR3 region has the DNA TGTGCCACCAGCAGAGAAATAGCGGGGGGGTACGAGACCCAGTACTTC. Residues: CATSREIAGGYETQYF.

V and J are TRBV9 and TRBJ1-2, with D tentatively TRBD1 (6 bases). Trimming left V 3 bases short and J 5 bases short, with 14 bases between. The CDR3 spans 14 residues. Germline CDR1 and CDR2: SGDLS and YYNGEE. The DNA of the CDR3 is TGTGCCAGCAGCGCCGGCGGGGGCGCGTATGGCTACACCTTC. Amino acids: CASSAGGGAYGYTF.

This clone was counted a single time. The chain combines TRBV7-9 with TRBJ1-3; no clear D. This CDR3 has 14 residues. Germline CDR1 SEHNR, CDR2 FQNEAQ (reference sequence). V gave up 3 bases and J gave up 3 bases, with 9 bases separating them. CDR3 amino acids: CASSFGDIGNTIYF. CDR3 DNA sequence: TGTGCCAGCAGCTTCGGTGATATTGGAAACACCATATATTTT.

This clone came up a few times. The genes are TRBV5-4 and TRBJ1-4; 7 bases line up with TRBD1. V lost 0 bases and J lost 0; bases outside the gene matches: 5. CDR1 is SGHNT and CDR2 is YYREEE in the germline V gene (reference sequence). There are 17 residues in the CDR3. The CDR3 loop reads CASSLAGQSPTNEKLFF. CDR3 DNA sequence: TGTGCCAGCAGCTTGGCGGGACAGAGCCCAACTAATGAAAAACTGTTTTTT.